The sequence of this T cell receptor (beta chain) was determined in a study of blood T cell repertoires in COVID-19. This clone appeared a few times. Germline V gene sequence: CDR1 LGHNA, CDR2 YNFKEQ. The V gene lost 3 bases and the J gene lost 7 bases, with 10 bases spanning the gap. The CDR3 has 12 residues. TCRdb keeps only in-frame clones here, not all; method: immunoSEQ multiplex PCR. The table has tens of thousands of clones, about 87% seen once. Sequenced sample: peripheral blood. The chain recombines TRBV4-2 with TRBJ2-7; D may be TRBD2 (5 bases). The receptor was derived from a human donor with acute or convalescent COVID-19. The donor label of this sample is uncertain. The CDR3 sequence: CASSHPSGEQYF. As DNA, the CDR3 is TGTGCCAGCAGCCATCCATCGGGAGAGCAGTACTTC.